The present entry profiles one T cell receptor beta chain with its context. Original methodology: It was from reference gene primer amplification that nucleated cell counts were estimated. Repertoires were generated with immunoSEQ multiplex PCR, while TCRdb's copy carries only in-frame clones and drops some. D and trimming come from the DNA, and the V and J calls and clone size come from that table. The repertoire has approximately 200,000 clones, about 85% of them found once; the top ten carry around 0.96%. Germline V gene lookup returns CDR1 SGHKS and CDR2 YYEKEE (reference sequence). The CDR3 runs 16 residues. Trimming removed 0 bases at V and 3 bases at J, with 13 bases between. This sample was taken from a study of blood T cell repertoires in COVID-19. The wider study: Acute-phase and convalescent COVID-19 samples originated in the United States, Italy and Spain. Sample material is recorded as cDNA or gDNA derived from T cells, B-cell-depleted T cells, or PBMCs.

Sequences were obtained from peripheral blood. The sequence came from a man aged 40-55 years with acute or convalescent COVID-19. V is TRBV5-5 and J is TRBJ1-3; perhaps TRBD1 as D (6 bases). The CDR3 DNA follows: TGTGCCAGCAGCTTGGGGGACAAGGGTGTTGGAAACACCATATATTTT. It yields the protein CASSLGDKGVGNTIYF.